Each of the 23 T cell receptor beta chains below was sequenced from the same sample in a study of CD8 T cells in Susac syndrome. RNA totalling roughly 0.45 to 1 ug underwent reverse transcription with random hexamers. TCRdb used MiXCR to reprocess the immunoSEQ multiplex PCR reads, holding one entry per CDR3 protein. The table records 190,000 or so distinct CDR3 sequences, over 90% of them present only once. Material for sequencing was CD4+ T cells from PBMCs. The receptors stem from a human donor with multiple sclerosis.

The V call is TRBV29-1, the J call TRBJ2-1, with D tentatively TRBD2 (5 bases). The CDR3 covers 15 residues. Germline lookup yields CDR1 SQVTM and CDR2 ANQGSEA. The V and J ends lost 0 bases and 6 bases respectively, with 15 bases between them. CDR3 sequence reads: CSVEDRTRRINEQFF. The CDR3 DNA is TGCAGCGTTGAAGATCGAACTAGAAGAATCAATGAGCAGTTCTTC.

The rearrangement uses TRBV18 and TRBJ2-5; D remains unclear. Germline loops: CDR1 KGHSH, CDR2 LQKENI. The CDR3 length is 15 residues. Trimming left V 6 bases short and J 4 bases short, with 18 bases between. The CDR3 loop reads CASSSGPSHRETQYF. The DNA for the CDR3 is TGTGCCAGCTCGTCCGGTCCGAGTCACCGAGAGACCCAGTACTTC.

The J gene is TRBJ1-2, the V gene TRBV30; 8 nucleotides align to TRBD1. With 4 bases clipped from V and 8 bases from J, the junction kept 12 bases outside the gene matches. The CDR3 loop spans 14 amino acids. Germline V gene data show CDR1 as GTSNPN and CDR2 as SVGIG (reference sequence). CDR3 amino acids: CAWNRDRPVGGYTF. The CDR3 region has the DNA TGTGCCTGGAACCGGGACAGGCCCGTTGGGGGCTACACCTTC.

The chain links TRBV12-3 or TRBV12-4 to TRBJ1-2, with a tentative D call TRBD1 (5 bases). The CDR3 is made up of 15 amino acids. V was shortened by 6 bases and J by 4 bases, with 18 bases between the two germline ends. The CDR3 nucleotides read TGTGCCAGCAGCCACACAAACGAGGGGATCTATGGCTACACCTTC. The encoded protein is CASSHTNEGIYGYTF.

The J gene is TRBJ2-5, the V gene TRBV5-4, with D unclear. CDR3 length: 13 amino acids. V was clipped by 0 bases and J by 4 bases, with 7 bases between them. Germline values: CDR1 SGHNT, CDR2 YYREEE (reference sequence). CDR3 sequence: CASSLGWGETQYF. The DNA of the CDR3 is TGTGCCAGCAGCTTGGGGTGGGGAGAGACCCAGTACTTC.

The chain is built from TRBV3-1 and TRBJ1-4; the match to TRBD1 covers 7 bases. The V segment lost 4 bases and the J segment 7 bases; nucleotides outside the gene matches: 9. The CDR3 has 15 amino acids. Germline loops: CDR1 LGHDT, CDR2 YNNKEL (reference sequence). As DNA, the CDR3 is TGTGCCAGCAGCCGCCTGACAGGGACGGGTGAAAAACTGTTTTTT. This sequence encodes CASSRLTGTGEKLFF.

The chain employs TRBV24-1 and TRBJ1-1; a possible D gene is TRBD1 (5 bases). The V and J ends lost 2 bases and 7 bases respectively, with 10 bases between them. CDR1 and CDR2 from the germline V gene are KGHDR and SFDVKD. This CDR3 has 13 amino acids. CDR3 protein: CATSDSLTGEAFF. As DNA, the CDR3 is TGTGCCACCAGTGATTCCCTTACAGGTGAAGCTTTCTTT.

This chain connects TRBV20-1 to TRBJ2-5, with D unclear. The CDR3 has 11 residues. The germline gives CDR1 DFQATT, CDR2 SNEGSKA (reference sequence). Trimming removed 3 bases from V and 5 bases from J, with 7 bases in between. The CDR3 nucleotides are TGCAGTGCTAGCACCCGGGAGACCCAGTACTTC. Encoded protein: CSASTRETQYF.

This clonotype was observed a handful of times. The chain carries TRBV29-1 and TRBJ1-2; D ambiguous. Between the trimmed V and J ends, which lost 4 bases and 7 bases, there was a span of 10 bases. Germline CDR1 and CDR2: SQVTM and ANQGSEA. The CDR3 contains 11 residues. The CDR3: CSVGFGTGYTF. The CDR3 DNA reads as TGCAGCGTTGGATTCGGAACTGGCTACACCTTC. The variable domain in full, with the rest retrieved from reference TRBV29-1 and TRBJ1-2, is SAVISQKPSRDICQRGTSLTIQCQVDSQVTMMFWYRQQPGQSLTLIATANQGSEATYESGFVIDKFPISRPNLTFSTLTVSNMSPEDSSIYLCSVGFGTGYTFGSGTRLTVV.

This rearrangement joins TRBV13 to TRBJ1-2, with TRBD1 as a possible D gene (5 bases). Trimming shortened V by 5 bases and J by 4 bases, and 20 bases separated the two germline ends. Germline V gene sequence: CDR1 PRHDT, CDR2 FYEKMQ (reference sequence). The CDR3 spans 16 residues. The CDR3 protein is CASSVPSGAVGYGYTF. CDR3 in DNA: TGTGCCAGCAGCGTGCCCAGTGGGGCCGTTGGCTATGGCTACACCTTC.

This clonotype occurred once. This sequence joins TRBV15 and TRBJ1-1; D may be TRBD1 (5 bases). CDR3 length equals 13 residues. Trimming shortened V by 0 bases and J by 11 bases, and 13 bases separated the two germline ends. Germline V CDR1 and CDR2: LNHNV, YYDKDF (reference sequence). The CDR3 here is CATSRERDLVAFF. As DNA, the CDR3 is TGTGCCACCAGCAGAGAGCGGGACCTAGTCGCTTTCTTT.

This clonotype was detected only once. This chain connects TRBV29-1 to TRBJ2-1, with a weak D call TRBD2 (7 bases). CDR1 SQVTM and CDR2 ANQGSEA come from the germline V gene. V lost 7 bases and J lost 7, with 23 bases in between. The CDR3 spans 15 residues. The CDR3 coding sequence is TGCAGCGCCCACCGGCGGGGGCTGGGTGATAATGAGCAGTTCTTC. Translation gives CSAHRRGLGDNEQFF.

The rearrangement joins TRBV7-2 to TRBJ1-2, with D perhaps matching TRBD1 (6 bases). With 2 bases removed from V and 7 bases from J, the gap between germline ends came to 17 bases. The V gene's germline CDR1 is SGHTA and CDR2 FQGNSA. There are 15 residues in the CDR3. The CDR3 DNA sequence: TGTGCCAGCAGCTTATGGACAGCTACCTTTCGTGGCTACACCTTC. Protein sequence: CASSLWTATFRGYTF.

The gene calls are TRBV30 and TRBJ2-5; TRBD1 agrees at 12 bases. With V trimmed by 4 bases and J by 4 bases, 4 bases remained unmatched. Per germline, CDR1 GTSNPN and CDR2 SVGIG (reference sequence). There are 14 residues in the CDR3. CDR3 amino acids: CAWKGTGGRETQYF. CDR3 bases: TGTGCCTGGAAGGGGACAGGGGGCAGAGAGACCCAGTACTTC.

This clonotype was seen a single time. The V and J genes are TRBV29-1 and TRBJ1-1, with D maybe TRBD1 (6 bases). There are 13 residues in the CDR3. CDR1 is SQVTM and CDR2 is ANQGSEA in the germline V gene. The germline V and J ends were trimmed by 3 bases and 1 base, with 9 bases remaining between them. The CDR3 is CSVDQGPNTEAFF. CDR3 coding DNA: TGCAGCGTTGACCAGGGGCCGAACACTGAAGCTTTCTTT.

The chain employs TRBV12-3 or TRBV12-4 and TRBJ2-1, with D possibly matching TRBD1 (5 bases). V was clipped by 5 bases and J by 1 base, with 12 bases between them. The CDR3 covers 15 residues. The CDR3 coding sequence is TGTGCCAGCAGTCTTGACAGTTTTTCCTACAATGAGCAGTTCTTC. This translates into CASSLDSFSYNEQFF.

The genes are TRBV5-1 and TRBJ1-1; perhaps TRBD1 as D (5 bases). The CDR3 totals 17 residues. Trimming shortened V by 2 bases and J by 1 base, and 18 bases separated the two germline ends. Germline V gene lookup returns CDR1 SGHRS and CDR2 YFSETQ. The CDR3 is CASSFAIPGRPNTEAFF. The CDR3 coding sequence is TGCGCCAGCAGCTTTGCGATTCCGGGACGGCCGAACACTGAAGCTTTCTTT.

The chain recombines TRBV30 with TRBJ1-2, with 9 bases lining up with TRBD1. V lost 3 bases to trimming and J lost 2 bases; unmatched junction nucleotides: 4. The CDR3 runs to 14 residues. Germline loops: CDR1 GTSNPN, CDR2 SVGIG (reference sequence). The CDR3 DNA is TGTGCCTGGAGCCCGGGACAGGGAAACTATGGCTACACCTTC. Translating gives CAWSPGQGNYGYTF.

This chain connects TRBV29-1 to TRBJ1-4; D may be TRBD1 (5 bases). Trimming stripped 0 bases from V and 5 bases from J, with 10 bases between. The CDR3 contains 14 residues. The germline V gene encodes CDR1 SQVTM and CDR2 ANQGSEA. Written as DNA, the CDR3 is TGCAGCGTTGAAGACTCTGGGGGAAATGAAAAACTGTTTTTT. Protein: CSVEDSGGNEKLFF.

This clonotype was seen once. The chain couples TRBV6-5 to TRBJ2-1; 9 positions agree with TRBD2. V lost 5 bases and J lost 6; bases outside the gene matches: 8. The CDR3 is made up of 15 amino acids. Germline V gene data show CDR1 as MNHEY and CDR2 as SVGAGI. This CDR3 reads CASSQGLAPGNEQFF. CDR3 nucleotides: TGTGCCAGCAGTCAGGGACTAGCTCCAGGCAATGAGCAGTTCTTC.

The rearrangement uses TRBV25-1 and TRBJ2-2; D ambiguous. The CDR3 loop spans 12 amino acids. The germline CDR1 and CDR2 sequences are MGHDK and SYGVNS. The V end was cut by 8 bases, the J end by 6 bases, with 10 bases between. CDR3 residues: CASRPTSGELFF. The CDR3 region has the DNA TGTGCCAGCCGACCGACATCCGGGGAGCTGTTTTTT.

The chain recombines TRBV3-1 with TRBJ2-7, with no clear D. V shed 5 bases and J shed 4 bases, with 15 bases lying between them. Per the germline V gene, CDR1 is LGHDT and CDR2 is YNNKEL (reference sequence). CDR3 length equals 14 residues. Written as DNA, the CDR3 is TGTGCCAGCAGCTTATCTGGCAGTCCGTACGAGCAGTACTTC. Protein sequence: CASSLSGSPYEQYF.

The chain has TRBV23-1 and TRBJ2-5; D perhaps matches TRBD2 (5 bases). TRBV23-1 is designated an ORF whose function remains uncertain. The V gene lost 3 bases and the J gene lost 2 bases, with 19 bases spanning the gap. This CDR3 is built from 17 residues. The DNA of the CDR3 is TGCGCCAGCAGTCACCCTAATGCGGGTGCAGGACAAGAGACCCAGTACTTC. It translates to CASSHPNAGAGQETQYF.